A selection of T cell receptor beta chains follows, all from one sample in a study of T cell repertoires in ileal Crohn's disease. TCRdb's table, derived via immunoSEQ multiplex PCR, lists solely in-frame clones and lacks some. This sample carries under 7,000 clones, about 95% of them seen once, and the ten largest clones take 0.31%. Sample: ileal tissue. The receptors come from an adult with Crohn's disease. Each CDR3 is given with its conserved first and last residue. The D gene is left open where the match is weak. Rows may omit the clone size; those that give it use once, few, many or a size class.

j_call d_call clone_size v_call cdr3_nt cdr3_aa
TRBJ2-2 TRBD1 . TRBV2 TGTGCCAGCAGCGCGACAGGGCTTTACACCGGGGAGCTGTTTTTT CASSATGLYTGELFF
TRBJ1-4 TRBD1 . TRBV18 TGTGCCAGCTCATCGAGGACAGGGTTTGGTGAAAAACTGTTTTTT CASSSRTGFGEKLFF
TRBJ1-5 TRBD1 . TRBV29-1 TGCAGCGTTGTAGACAGGGGTGGCCAGCCCCAGCATTTT CSVVDRGGQPQHF
TRBJ1-2 TRBD1 . TRBV28 TGTGCCAGCAGTTTGGGGACAGGGAGAGGGTATGGCTACACCTTC CASSLGTGRGYGYTF
TRBJ1-1 . . TRBV7-7 TGTGCCAGCAGCTTAGTGACAGGCCTTAACACTGAAGCTTTCTTT CASSLVTGLNTEAFF
TRBJ1-3 . . TRBV19 TGTGCCAGTAGTAGTCTTGGGGGGTCTCCTGGAAACACCATATATTTT CASSSLGGSPGNTIYF
TRBJ2-7 TRBD2 . TRBV2 TGTGCGTGGTGGACCGGGACTAGACAAGAGCAGTACTTC CAWWTGTRQEQYF
TRBJ1-2 . . TRBV6-1 TGTGCCAGCAGTGAACGGAGGGCCGGCGGGACCTTC CASSERRAGGTF
TRBJ1-1 . . TRBV15 TGTGCCACCTGGGGGCCGTCCATGAACACTGAAGCTTTCTTT CATWGPSMNTEAFF
TRBJ2-5 TRBD1 . TRBV5-4 TGTGCCAGCAGCCGGACCGGGACAGGGAGCCAAGAGACCCAGTACTTC CASSRTGTGSQETQYF
TRBJ2-3 TRBD2 . TRBV5-1 TGCGCCAGCAGGACTAGCGGGGACGCAGATACGCAGTATTTT CASRTSGDADTQYF
TRBJ1-4 . few TRBV7-8 TGTGCCAGCAGCGCAGGGAGGAGGGCAACTAATGAAAAACTGTTTTTT CASSAGRRATNEKLFF
TRBJ2-6 . . TRBV5-1 TGCGCCAGCAGCTTGGCGGGGTCAGGGGCCAACGTCCTGACTTTC CASSLAGSGANVLTF
TRBJ2-3 TRBD1 . TRBV5-1 TGCGCCAGCAGGAGGACAGGGGGAGCACAAGATACGCAGTATTTT CASRRTGGAQDTQYF
TRBJ2-5 TRBD2 . TRBV28 TGTGCCAGCAGTTCGAGCGGGGGGGAAGAGACCCAGTACTTC CASSSSGGEETQYF
TRBJ1-5 TRBD1 . TRBV28 TGTGCCAGCAGTTTTCCAGGGGGCACTCAGCCCCAGCATTTT CASSFPGGTQPQHF
TRBJ2-5 . . TRBV5-1 TGCGCCAGCAGCTCCCAGGGTATAGTTCTTGGGGAGACCCAGTACTTC CASSSQGIVLGETQYF
TRBJ2-7 . . TRBV6-1 TGTGCCAGCAGGAACAGCATGACCTACGAGCAGTACTTC CASRNSMTYEQYF
TRBJ2-1 . . TRBV14 TGTGCCAGCAGCCCAACAGGGGAGGTGATCTACAATGAGCAGTTCTTC CASSPTGEVIYNEQFF
TRBJ1-2 . . TRBV6-6 TGTGCCAGCAGTTACTGGGGGGGCGATGGCTACACCTTC CASSYWGGDGYTF
TRBJ1-1 . . TRBV2 TGTGCCAGCAGACAGGACGGCACGGGAGCTTTCTTT CASRQDGTGAFF
TRBJ2-2 . . TRBV2 TGTGCCAGCAGTGAAGTAGTGATGAGCACCGGGGAGCTGTTTTTT CASSEVVMSTGELFF
TRBJ2-3 . . TRBV6-6 TGTGCCACCCACCCTAGCAGAAGCACAGATACGCAGTATTTT CATHPSRSTDTQYF
TRBJ2-7 . . TRBV28 TGTGCCAGCAGTTTCCCGGCATCCGTGCGGCAGGGCCACTACGAGCAGTACTTC CASSFPASVRQGHYEQYF
TRBJ1-1 . . TRBV18 TGTGCCAGCTCACCTCGGGGTCCTCTCGGCCCCGCTGAAGCTTTCTTT CASSPRGPLGPAEAFF
TRBJ2-7 TRBD2 few TRBV5-4 TGTGCCAGCAGACCTACCGCCTTAGCGGGGGGAGAGCAGTACTTC CASRPTALAGGEQYF
TRBJ2-3 TRBD2 once TRBV5-1 TGCGCCAGCAGCTCCACGACTAGCGGGGGATCAGATACGCAGTATTTT CASSSTTSGGSDTQYF
TRBJ1-1 . . TRBV5-5 TGTGCCAGCAGCTCTAGACAAGGGGGGGGCACTGAAGCTTTCTTT CASSSRQGGGTEAFF
TRBJ2-5 . . TRBV30 TGTGCCTGGAATCCTCCGGTACGAGGGGAGACCCAGTACTTC CAWNPPVRGETQYF
TRBJ1-4 TRBD1 . TRBV7-2 TGTGCCAGCAGCAACAAGGGGGCGCCGGATGAAAAACTGTTTTTT CASSNKGAPDEKLFF
TRBJ2-5 TRBD1 . TRBV10-3 TGTGCCATCAGACTCGGGACAGGGATCGGAGAGACCCAGTACTTC CAIRLGTGIGETQYF
TRBJ2-6 . . TRBV5-4 TGTGCCAGCAGCTTGGCCTCGGGGAACTCTGGGGCCAACGTCCTGACTTTC CASSLASGNSGANVLTF
TRBJ1-4 . . TRBV18 TGTGCCAGCTCACCAATCGCAGGGGCTACTAATGAAAAACTGTTTTTT CASSPIAGATNEKLFF
TRBJ2-1 TRBD2 . TRBV6-1 TGTGCCAGCAGTGAAGGGAGCGGGGGAAAGAATGAGCAGTTCTTC CASSEGSGGKNEQFF
TRBJ2-2 TRBD2 . TRBV2 TGTGCCAGCAGTGTGCTAACTAGCGGGGGCCGGAACACCGGGGAGCTGTTTTTT CASSVLTSGGRNTGELFF
TRBJ2-1 . . TRBV11-3 TGTGCCAGCAGTTCCTCAGGAGGGAAAAGTGAGCAGTTCTTC CASSSSGGKSEQFF
TRBJ2-3 . . TRBV29-1 TGCAGCGTTGCCCCGGGGGATACGCAGTATTTT CSVAPGDTQYF
TRBJ1-2 . . TRBV5-4 TGTGCCACCAACCTCATGCTAGGGGGGGCCGTTGGCTATGGCTACACCTTC CATNLMLGGAVGYGYTF
TRBJ1-4 . . TRBV7-9 TGTGCCAGCAGCGTAGGTCGGTACCTTGGTGAAAAACTGTTTTTT CASSVGRYLGEKLFF
TRBJ1-6 . . TRBV30 TGTGCCTGGACACCGGACAGTCCCTATAATTCACCCCTCCACTTT CAWTPDSPYNSPLHF
TRBJ2-2 . . TRBV25-1 TGTGCCAGCAGTCGCGGACATACTACGAACACCGGGGAGCTGTTTTTT CASSRGHTTNTGELFF